Described below is a single TCR beta chain sequence and its context. What it binds is unknown. The record originates from a study of cytomegalovirus exposure and HLA in healthy donors. Findings and caveats of the study: CMV serostatus was the sole immune exposure information available. Investigators reported approximately 170 TCR beta chains as tied to cytomegalovirus.

This donor has no recorded CMV serostatus. CDR3 length equals 13 residues. V lost 1 base and J lost 4, with 7 bases in between. The germline gives CDR1 MNHEY, CDR2 SMNVEV (reference sequence). Vbeta (60) and Jbeta (13) primers were used in the PCR. Original processing methods: Approximately 86 million unique TCR beta chains, roughly 11 million shared, were counted in a later analysis. Repertoires were generated with immunoSEQ multiplex PCR, while TCRdb's copy carries only in-frame clones and drops some. The V and J calls and clone size were taken over from that table, and D and trimming were inferred from the DNA. The profile shows around 70,000 clones, over 70% of them singletons.

The receptor was derived from a human donor in good health. Sequencing input: PBMCs. The chain uses TRBV27 and TRBJ1-1; D unresolved. CDR3 DNA sequence: TGTGCCAGCAGTTTATGGCAAAGCACTGAAGCTTTCTTT. This translates into CASSLWQSTEAFF.